A selection of T cell receptor beta chains follows, all from one sample in a study of T-cell reconstitution after alpha-beta-depleted transplantation in children. TCRdb re-analysed the PCR reads in MiXCR, keeping a single row per CDR3 protein. Of fewer than 700,000 distinct CDR3 sequences in the sample, approximately 22% were seen once. The source was PBMCs, mostly from graft donor cells, collected 360 days after TCRalphabeta/CD19-depleted stem cell transplant. All receptors derive from a boy less than two years old who had a stem cell transplant for acute myeloid leukemia, so the T cells may come from the graft donor. Each CDR3 is given with its conserved first and last residue. The order of the fields is D gene, V gene, clone size, J gene, CDR3 DNA, CDR3 protein. D genes are given only for firm matches. Only part of the rows carry a size: once, few, many, or a class if the clone is expanded.

TRBD1	TRBV19	few	TRBJ2-5	TGTGCCAGTAGTACCACCGGGACAGGGGCCCCCGGAGAGACCCAGTACTTC	CASSTTGTGAPGETQYF
-	TRBV11-3	many	TRBJ2-2	TGTGCCAGCAGCTTAGCCCCGAACCCAATCACCGGGGAGCTGTTTTTT	CASSLAPNPITGELFF
-	TRBV7-9	-	TRBJ1-2	TGTGCCAGCAGCCCCTCAACGGATATTCATGGCTACACCTTC	CASSPSTDIHGYTF
-	TRBV12-3/TRBV12-4	few	TRBJ2-7	TGTGCCAGCTACGGGTGGGTGGAGCAGTACTTC	CASYGWVEQYF
TRBD1	TRBV29-1	many	TRBJ2-1	TGCAGCGCTGAGACAGGGGAGCAGTTCTTC	CSAETGEQFF
-	TRBV25-1	-	TRBJ2-1	TGTGCCAGCAGTGCCTACACGGGGAGACCCTACAATGAGCAGTTCTTC	CASSAYTGRPYNEQFF
TRBD1	TRBV7-9	-	TRBJ2-6	TGTGCCACCGACAGGGCTGGGGCCAACGTCCTGACTTTC	CATDRAGANVLTF
-	TRBV12-3/TRBV12-4	-	TRBJ1-1	TGTGCCAGCAGAATGGAGGGGAACACTGAAGCTTTCTTT	CASRMEGNTEAFF
TRBD1	TRBV12-3/TRBV12-4	few	TRBJ2-2	TGTGCCAGCAGCCCGGACAGGGGGCCTACCGGGGAGCTGTTTTTT	CASSPDRGPTGELFF
TRBD1	TRBV6-5	many	TRBJ2-1	TGTGCCAGCAGGCCCGGGACAGGGGAAGGGAATGAGCAGTTCTTC	CASRPGTGEGNEQFF
-	TRBV29-1	-	TRBJ2-7	TGCAGCGTTGCCCGAGACAGCTCCTACGAGCAGTACTTC	CSVARDSSYEQYF
-	TRBV12-3/TRBV12-4	few	TRBJ1-2	TGTGCCAGCAGTTTAGGAGGACAAGACTATGGCTACACCTTC	CASSLGGQDYGYTF
-	TRBV27	many	TRBJ2-7	TGTGCCAGCGGTCACCGATCCTACGAGCAGTACTTC	CASGHRSYEQYF
-	TRBV20-1	-	TRBJ2-1	TGCAGTGCTAGAACGGCAGCCTACAATGAGCAGTTCTTC	CSARTAAYNEQFF
-	TRBV29-1	many	TRBJ2-7	TGCAGCGTTACGGGGCAGGGTGATGACGAGCAGTACTTC	CSVTGQGDDEQYF
TRBD1	TRBV5-1	-	TRBJ2-3	TGCGCCAGCAGAAGAGGACAGGCTGTGGCAGATACGCAGTATTTT	CASRRGQAVADTQYF
-	TRBV5-1	few	TRBJ2-3	TGCGCCAGCAGCTCACATTTCCTCAGGGTGGCTAGCACAGATACGCAGTATTTT	CASSSHFLRVASTDTQYF
-	TRBV7-2	-	TRBJ1-1	TGTGCCAGCAGCTTAGACAGGACGGCGAACACTGAAGCTTTCTTT	CASSLDRTANTEAFF
-	TRBV7-2	-	TRBJ1-4	TGTGCCAGCAGCTTAGCCCTGACAACAGGGAGGCTGGGCCAGTTTTTT	CASSLALTTGRLGQFF
-	TRBV29-1	many	TRBJ1-6	TGCAGCGTTGGTGAAGGGGGGCATTCACCCCTCCACTTT	CSVGEGGHSPLHF
-	TRBV7-3	many	TRBJ1-1	TGTGCCAGCAGCTTAATGGGCGGCACTGAAGCTTTCTTT	CASSLMGGTEAFF
-	TRBV20-1	-	TRBJ2-5	TGCAGTGCGAGCATCCCGACCTACTTGTACCAAGAGACCCAGTACTTC	CSASIPTYLYQETQYF
-	TRBV24-1	-	TRBJ2-2	TGTGCCACCAGTGATCAGAACAGTCTGGCGAACACCGGGGAGCTGTTTTTT	CATSDQNSLANTGELFF
TRBD2	TRBV20-1	many	TRBJ2-7	TGCAGTGCTAGAAGAATAGCGGGGGGCTACGAGCAGTACTTC	CSARRIAGGYEQYF
-	TRBV6-1	-	TRBJ2-3	TGTGCCAGCAGACCCTCATTCACAGATACGCAGTATTTT	CASRPSFTDTQYF
TRBD2	TRBV7-2	many	TRBJ2-5	TGTGCCAGCAGCACGACTAGCGGGGGCGCGGAGACCCAGTACTTC	CASSTTSGGAETQYF
TRBD1	TRBV20-1	-	TRBJ2-5	TGCAGTGCCCGGACAGGGGAAAAGACCCAGTACTTC	CSARTGEKTQYF
-	TRBV6-5	-	TRBJ2-3	TGTGCCAGCAGTTACTCGAATGCAGGAGGGGCAGATACGCAGTATTTT	CASSYSNAGGADTQYF
TRBD2	TRBV3-1	-	TRBJ2-1	TGTGCCAGCAGCCCAGAGGGACTAGGGGGGAATGAGCAGTTCTTC	CASSPEGLGGNEQFF
-	TRBV12-3/TRBV12-4	many	TRBJ2-7	TGTGCCAGCAGCGTAACAGGATCCTACGAGCAGTACTTC	CASSVTGSYEQYF
-	TRBV20-1	-	TRBJ2-2	TGCAGTGCTAGGGGGGGTGGGGGCACCACCGGGGAGCTGTTTTTT	CSARGGGGTTGELFF
TRBD1	TRBV10-3	-	TRBJ2-6	TGTGCCATCAGTTCCGGACAGGGGTTCTCTGGGGCCAACGTCCTGACTTTC	CAISSGQGFSGANVLTF
-	TRBV4-3	many	TRBJ1-1	TGCGCCAGCAGCCAAGGGACCCTTAGTGGAGCTTTCTTT	CASSQGTLSGAFF
TRBD1	TRBV4-1	many	TRBJ2-1	TGCGCCAGCAGCCACCCTCCTGGGGACAGGGGGCTAGGCTATGAGCAGTTCTTC	CASSHPPGDRGLGYEQFF
TRBD1	TRBV12-3/TRBV12-4	many	TRBJ2-7	TGTGCCAGCAGTTTGATGTCGACAGGGAGATCCTACGAGCAGTACTTC	CASSLMSTGRSYEQYF
TRBD1	TRBV12-5	-	TRBJ2-7	TGTGCTAGTGGACCTGGATCGGACAGGGATGCGCAGTACTTC	CASGPGSDRDAQYF
-	TRBV6-6	-	TRBJ1-1	TGTGCCAGCAGTTACGGAACAGGGTCGGATTTCTTT	CASSYGTGSDFF
-	TRBV7-3	-	TRBJ2-6	TGTGCCAGCAGCATGAGCCGTAACAGGGCTGGGGCCAACGTCCTGACTTTC	CASSMSRNRAGANVLTF
-	TRBV20-1	many	TRBJ2-3	TGCAGTGCTAGGCCTGGGGATGTTACGCAGTATTTT	CSARPGDVTQYF
TRBD2	TRBV28	many	TRBJ2-3	TGTGCCAGCCCCCTCGGGAGGCCCCAGGATACGCAGTATTTT	CASPLGRPQDTQYF
-	TRBV12-3/TRBV12-4	-	TRBJ1-5	TGTGCCAGCAGTTTAGCCAGTCCGATGGATAGCAATCAGCCCCAGCATTTT	CASSLASPMDSNQPQHF
-	TRBV5-1	many	TRBJ2-1	TGCGCCAGCAGCCCTGAGGCGGAGCCTTACAATGAGCAGTTCTTC	CASSPEAEPYNEQFF
-	TRBV29-1	-	TRBJ2-5	TGCAGCGTTGGGGTGGGAGGAGAGACCCAGTACTTC	CSVGVGGETQYF
-	TRBV20-1	many	TRBJ2-3	TGCAGTGCTAGAGATCGGACAGCGGGTCCAGATACGCAGTATTTT	CSARDRTAGPDTQYF
-	TRBV21-1	few	TRBJ1-2	TGTGCCAGCACCCCAGCCAGGACAGGATATGGCTACACCTTC	CASTPARTGYGYTF
TRBD2	TRBV7-2	few	TRBJ2-7	TGTGCCAGCAGCTTAACGGGGGGGCCTCTCTACGAGCAGTACTTC	CASSLTGGPLYEQYF
-	TRBV20-1	-	TRBJ2-7	TGCAGTGCTAGAGGAAACAGGGGAGGCTCCTACGAGCAGTACTTC	CSARGNRGGSYEQYF
TRBD2	TRBV7-3	once	TRBJ2-1	TGTGCCAGCAGCTTAGAAGGGACTAGCGCCTACAATGAGCAGTTCTTC	CASSLEGTSAYNEQFF
-	TRBV9	many	TRBJ2-3	TGTGCCAGCAGCGAGGGGATAAGGGTAGGCACAGATACGCAGTATTTT	CASSEGIRVGTDTQYF
-	TRBV2	many	TRBJ2-3	TGTGCCAGCAGTGTCCAAAGGGCTAGCACAGATACGCAGTATTTT	CASSVQRASTDTQYF
-	TRBV3-1	-	TRBJ2-2	TGTGCCAGCAGCTCCCGGACAGAAAGATGGAGGGGGGTCACCGGGGAGCTGTTTTTT	CASSSRTERWRGVTGELFF
TRBD2	TRBV12-3/TRBV12-4	many	TRBJ2-1	TGTGCCAGCAGCCTCACCGCGGGGGGTAATCCCTACAATGAGCAGTTCTTC	CASSLTAGGNPYNEQFF
TRBD2	TRBV2	few	TRBJ2-5	TGTGCCAGCAGTGAAGAAAGGGGAGGGGAGACCCAGTACTTC	CASSEERGGETQYF
-	TRBV9	few	TRBJ2-1	TGTGCCAGCAGCCTGGGGGTAGCGAGGGATGAGCAGTTCTTC	CASSLGVARDEQFF
-	TRBV27	-	TRBJ1-1	TGTGCCAGCAGTTCATCCAGGGCGTACACTGAAGCTTTCTTT	CASSSSRAYTEAFF
-	TRBV18	-	TRBJ2-1	TGTGCCAGCTCACCCCAGCTCCCCCATGAGCAGTTCTTC	CASSPQLPHEQFF
TRBD2	TRBV5-1	-	TRBJ2-1	TGCGCCAGCAGCTTGCTCGGACTAGCGGGGGCCGACAATGAGCAGTTCTTC	CASSLLGLAGADNEQFF